This T cell receptor beta chain comes out of a study of shared clonotypes between healthy human individuals. As for the study in general: Every donor yielded three CD4 naive, three CD4 memory, two CD8 naive and one CD8 memory plate. Study-level findings and limits: Lower generation probabilities were found for non-shared clonotypes than for those shared by all four donors. Sequencing depth was expected to affect clonotype sharing among donors.

This table comes from immunoSEQ multiplex PCR, and its TCRdb copy is limited to in-frame clones, with some not included. The table includes around 2.1 million clones, 90% to 97% detected once. Donors comprised only Caucasian adults living in Nashville, Tennessee. Note on this clone: Its cognate antigen is unknown. Compared with germline, one end of the junction differs, possibly owing to a read error.

CDR3 length equals 14 residues. Per germline, CDR1 SGHNT and CDR2 YENEEA. The TCR was taken from a man between 18 and 29 years old in good health. V gene TRBV11-3 combines with J gene TRBJ1-6; D ambiguous. Source material: naive CD4+ T cells sorted from blood. Indicated subset: CD45RA+ positively selected. The CDR3 protein is CTSIRRGLNSPLHF. CDR3 nucleotide sequence: TGTACCAGCATCCGACGTGGGCTTAATTCACCCCTCCACTTT.